Shown below are 31 T cell receptor beta chains from a single sample sequenced in a study of identical twins. Using its own MiXCR run on the 5' RACE reads, TCRdb lists one record per CDR3 protein. The sample holds some 250,000 distinct CDR3 sequences; over 9.5% are singletons and the top ten take around 4%. These data were likewise used in another study, on yellow fever vaccine responses in identical twins.

Sequences were obtained from memory (CD45RO+) T cells sorted from blood. Source of these receptors: a woman aged 18-35 years in good health.

This clonotype was found many times. This chain connects TRBV5-5 to TRBJ2-2; TRBD2 agrees at 11 bases. After removal of 4 bases from V and 3 bases from J, the junction contained 8 bases not matched to a gene. Germline V gene lookup returns CDR1 SGHKS and CDR2 YYEKEE (reference sequence). CDR3 length equals 17 residues. CDR3 protein: CASSRETSGEYTGELFF. The CDR3, as DNA: TGTGCCAGCAGCAGGGAGACTAGCGGGGAGTACACCGGGGAGCTGTTTTTT.

This clonotype showed up many times. The gene calls are TRBV21-1 and TRBJ2-2. TRBV21-1 corresponds to a pseudogene. The CDR3 consists of 14 residues. CDR3 nucleotides: TGTGCCAGCAGCAAAGGGCTAAAGGCCGGGGAGCTGTTTTTT. Residues: CASSKGLKAGELFF.

J is TRBJ2-7 and V is TRBV10-3, with 10 positions matching TRBD2. Per germline, CDR1 ENHRY and CDR2 SYGVKD. After removal of 2 bases from V and 6 bases from J, the junction contained 7 bases not matched to a gene. The CDR3 sequence is 15 residues long. In DNA, the CDR3 is TGTGCCATCAGTGAGGAGCGGGGGGGCCGCGGCGAGCAGTACTTC. It codes for CAISEERGGRGEQYF.

The table lists this clonotype with a few counts. This chain uses TRBV7-2 with TRBJ2-2; the D gene could be TRBD1 or TRBD2 (5 bases each). This CDR3 is built from 14 residues. V was clipped by 4 bases and J by 7 bases, with 13 bases between them. Germline V gene sequence: CDR1 SGHTA, CDR2 FQGNSA. CDR3 nucleotides: TGTGCCAGCAGCTGGGACGAGTCCGTCGGGGAGCTGTTTTTT. It is translated as CASSWDESVGELFF.

This clonotype was detected a few times. A junction boundary mismatches the germline segment, possibly from a read error. The genes are TRBV7-2 and TRBJ1-1; unclear D gene. Germline V CDR1 and CDR2: SGHTA, FQGNSA. The CDR3 is made up of 13 amino acids. CDR3 DNA sequence: TGTGCCAGCAGCTTCAGCGTAAACACTGAAGTTTTCTTT. Amino acids: CASSFSVNTEVFF.

This clonotype has just a few counts. This rearrangement joins TRBV10-1 to TRBJ2-3; TRBD1 aligns across 11 bases. V lost 0 bases and J lost 9; bases outside the gene matches: 5. The V gene's germline CDR1 is WNHNN and CDR2 SYGVQD (reference sequence). The CDR3 is 15 residues long. The CDR3 DNA reads as TGCGCCAGCAGTGAGTCTCGGACAGGGGGCAACACGCAGTATTTT. Its translation is CASSESRTGGNTQYF.

This clonotype came up a few times. This rearrangement joins TRBV20-1 to TRBJ1-2; D unresolved. V was clipped by 3 bases and J by 0 bases, with 14 bases between them. The CDR3 has 15 amino acids. Germline V gene sequence: CDR1 DFQATT, CDR2 SNEGSKA (reference sequence). The CDR3 coding sequence is TGCAGTGCTAGTAAGGAGTCGACCCCTAACTATGGCTACACCTTC. Residues: CSASKESTPNYGYTF.

The V gene is TRBV20-1, the J gene TRBJ2-7, with D possibly TRBD2 on 5 matching bases. Trimming left V 3 bases short and J 6 bases short, with 12 bases between. Per the germline V gene, CDR1 is DFQATT and CDR2 is SNEGSKA (reference sequence). The CDR3 consists of 12 residues. CDR3 nucleotides: TGCAGTGCTAGTCGTAGGACTGGCGAGCAGTACTTC. It is translated as CSASRRTGEQYF.

This clonotype has more than one count but fewer than ten. J is TRBJ2-3 and V is TRBV30; D is perhaps TRBD2 (6 bases). Germline CDR1 GTSNPN, CDR2 SVGIG (reference sequence). This CDR3 is 15 amino acids long. Trimming left V 2 bases short and J 1 base short, with 13 bases between. The CDR3, as DNA: TGTGCCTGGAGTTGGGGAGGACCTCGCACAGATACGCAGTATTTT. Translating gives CAWSWGGPRTDTQYF.

The J gene is TRBJ1-1, the V gene TRBV10-1; TRBD1 agrees at 10 bases. J lost 5 bases, V lost 6 bases, and 3 bases had no gene match. CDR1 and CDR2 (germline): WNHNN, SYGVQD (reference sequence). This CDR3 region has 13 residues. CDR3 amino acids: CASRGTGETEAFF. For the CDR3, the DNA is TGCGCCAGCAGAGGGACAGGGGAAACTGAAGCTTTCTTT.

A few counts support this clonotype. The V call is TRBV5-6, the J call TRBJ2-3, with D perhaps matching TRBD2 (5 bases). Trimming removed 0 bases at V and 2 bases at J, with 10 bases between. Germline CDR1 is SGHDT and CDR2 is YYEEEE. This CDR3 contains 15 residues. The chain's CDR3 is CASSLVGSHTDTQYF. The CDR3 DNA follows: TGTGCCAGCAGCTTGGTTGGGAGCCACACAGATACGCAGTATTTT. Full variable domain (outside the CDR3, taken from reference TRBV5-6 and TRBJ2-3): DAGVTQSPTHLIKTRGQQVTLRCSPKSGHDTVSWYQQALGQGPQFIFQYYEEEERQRGNFPDRFSGHQFPNYSSELNVNALLLGDSALYLCASSLVGSHTDTQYFGPGTRLTVL.

Ten or more counts support this clonotype. The chain employs TRBV4-3 and TRBJ2-1; the match to TRBD1 covers 7 bases. There are 17 residues in the CDR3. The trim removed 1 base at V and 8 bases at J, leaving 14 bases unmatched. The V gene's germline CDR1 is LGHNA and CDR2 YSLEER. CDR3 sequence (DNA): TGCGCCAGCAGCCAAGTATTGATAGGGGGCAGCGACGATGAGCAGTTCTTC. Amino acids: CASSQVLIGGSDDEQFF.

This clonotype was counted between two and nine times. This chain connects TRBV20-1 to TRBJ2-7, with unresolved D. CDR3 size: 12 residues. Trimming left V 3 bases short and J 2 bases short, with 8 bases between. Germline CDR1 DFQATT, CDR2 SNEGSKA (reference sequence). The CDR3 coding sequence is TGCAGTGCTAGTGTCGTTACCTACGAGCAGTACTTC. This gives the protein CSASVVTYEQYF.

This clonotype has a handful of counts. The chain is built from TRBV7-9 and TRBJ1-2; D remains unclear. Trimming removed 3 bases from V and 8 bases from J, with 13 bases in between. This CDR3 has 13 amino acids. Germline CDR1 is SEHNR and CDR2 is FQNEAQ (reference sequence). The CDR3 reads CASSFEVSNGYTF. CDR3 coding DNA: TGTGCCAGCAGCTTCGAGGTTTCAAACGGCTACACCTTC.

The sample holds many counts of this clonotype. The gene calls are TRBV15 and TRBJ1-1, with 8 bases matching TRBD1. Germline-derived CDR1 and CDR2 are LNHNV and YYDKDF (reference sequence). With V trimmed by 3 bases and J by 1 base, 7 bases remained unmatched. The CDR3 is made up of 16 amino acids. The CDR3 loop reads CATSSAQGARNTEAFF. The CDR3 DNA reads TGTGCCACCAGCAGTGCCCAGGGGGCGCGGAACACTGAAGCTTTCTTT.

This clonotype has just one count. The chain recombines TRBV3-1 with TRBJ2-6, with D unresolved. This CDR3 contains 13 residues. Per the germline V gene, CDR1 is LGHDT and CDR2 is YNNKEL (reference sequence). V was shortened by 3 bases and J by 2 bases, with 2 bases between the two germline ends. The CDR3 DNA sequence: TGTGCCAGCAGCCATACTGGGGCCAACGTCCTGACTTTC. Translation gives CASSHTGANVLTF. Full variable domain (outside the CDR3, taken from reference TRBV3-1 and TRBJ2-6): DTAVSQTPKYLVTQMGNDKSIKCEQNLGHDTMYWYKQDSKKFLKIMFSYNNKELIINETVPNRFSPKSPDKAHLNLHINSLELGDSAVYFCASSHTGANVLTFGAGSRLTVL.

This clonotype has more than one count but fewer than ten. This chain uses TRBV6-5 with TRBJ2-2; unclear D gene. The germline CDR1 and CDR2 sequences are MNHEY and SVGAGI. Trimming shortened V by 6 bases and J by 3 bases, and 5 bases separated the two germline ends. The CDR3 has 12 residues. The CDR3 spells CASRKDTGELFF. CDR3 coding DNA: TGTGCCAGCAGGAAGGACACCGGGGAGCTGTTTTTT.

The chain combines TRBV18 with TRBJ2-5, with 9 bases fitting TRBD1. Unmatched junction bases numbered 6, after V lost 2 bases and J lost 2 bases. Per germline, CDR1 KGHSH and CDR2 LQKENI. CDR3 size: 16 residues. CDR3: CASSPKGGQGQETQYF. In DNA form, the CDR3 reads TGTGCCAGCTCACCAAAGGGAGGACAGGGGCAAGAGACCCAGTACTTC.

The chain recombines TRBV6-5 with TRBJ2-4, with 12 bases aligning to TRBD2. The germline gives CDR1 MNHEY, CDR2 SVGAGI. Trimming removed 1 base from V and 8 bases from J; junction bases left unmatched: 9. CDR3 length: 17 residues. As DNA, the CDR3 is TGTGCCAGCAGTTACTTTTCTAGCGGGGGGGCCCGGGACATTCAGTACTTC. Amino acids: CASSYFSSGGARDIQYF.

The chain is built from TRBV20-1 and TRBJ2-5; no definite D call. Germline CDR1 is DFQATT and CDR2 is SNEGSKA (reference sequence). Between the trimmed V and J ends, which lost 5 bases and 5 bases, there was a span of 15 bases. The length of the CDR3 is 13 residues. The CDR3 sequence: CSARTPERETQYF. As DNA, the CDR3 is TGCAGTGCTCGGACCCCAGAAAGGGAGACCCAGTACTTC.

The V call is TRBV4-2, the J call TRBJ2-1; D possibly matches TRBD1 or TRBD2 (5 bases each). This CDR3 is 16 amino acids long. Germline V lookup: CDR1 LGHNA, CDR2 YNFKEQ. Trimming pared 10 bases from V and 0 bases from J, leaving 19 bases between. DNA for the CDR3: TGTGCCATGGGCCCGGGGCCCCTCTGCTCCTACAATGAGCAGTTCTTC. The encoded protein is CAMGPGPLCSYNEQFF.

This clonotype was observed at least ten times. This rearrangement joins TRBV7-9 to TRBJ2-1; no firm D call. The CDR3 is 13 amino acids. The V end was cut by 4 bases, the J end by 4 bases, with 8 bases between. The germline V gene encodes CDR1 SEHNR and CDR2 FQNEAQ (reference sequence). The CDR3 is CASSYNAYNEQFF. CDR3 nucleotide sequence: TGTGCCAGCAGCTACAACGCTTACAATGAGCAGTTCTTC.

This chain links TRBV28 with TRBJ2-5; TRBD1 matches 7 bases. V lost 3 bases and J lost 1; bases outside the gene matches: 8. Looked up from germline, CDR1 is MDHEN and CDR2 is SYDVKM. The CDR3 length is 16 residues. For the CDR3, the DNA is TGTGCCAGCAGTTTTTCTAGACAGGGCCTCCAAGAGACCCAGTACTTC. Residues: CASSFSRQGLQETQYF.

The chain employs TRBV6-1 and TRBJ2-2; TRBD1 aligns across 7 bases. This CDR3 comprises 14 residues. With 10 bases clipped from V and 4 bases from J, the junction kept 9 bases outside the gene matches. CDR1 and CDR2 from the germline V gene are MNHNS and SASEGT. This CDR3 reads CAIKTGLSTGELFF. The DNA of the CDR3 is TGTGCCATAAAGACAGGGTTGAGCACCGGGGAGCTGTTTTTT.

The V and J genes are TRBV20-1 and TRBJ2-3; TRBD2 agrees at 7 bases. CDR3 length equals 16 residues. V dropped 6 bases and J dropped 0; count of bases not matched to a gene: 12. Germline V CDR1 and CDR2: DFQATT, SNEGSKA (reference sequence). The CDR3 here is CSALQGLADSTDTQYF. The DNA of the CDR3 is TGCAGTGCCCTCCAGGGTCTAGCGGATAGCACAGATACGCAGTATTTT.

The CDR3 coding sequence is TGTGCCAGCAGCGACAGGGGCCCTTCAGATACGCAGTATTTT. Amino acid sequence: CASSDRGPSDTQYF. The rearrangement links TRBV3-1 to TRBJ2-3; TRBD1 matches 8 bases. This CDR3 comprises 14 residues. Looked up from germline, CDR1 is LGHDT and CDR2 is YNNKEL (reference sequence). The V segment lost 5 bases and the J segment 4 bases; nucleotides outside the gene matches: 5.

The table lists this clonotype with many counts. The chain links TRBV12-3 or TRBV12-4 to TRBJ2-5, with 7 bases aligning to TRBD1. V lost 3 bases and J lost 3; bases outside the gene matches: 7. There are 15 residues in the CDR3. CDR3: CASSLVQGNKETQYF. The CDR3 DNA reads TGTGCCAGCAGTTTGGTACAGGGGAACAAAGAGACCCAGTACTTC.

The rearrangement uses TRBV6-2 or TRBV6-3 and TRBJ2-3; 14 nucleotides line up with TRBD2. This CDR3 is built from 14 residues. CDR1 and CDR2 from the germline V gene are MNHEY and SVGEGT. Trimming at V came to 8 bases and at J to 4 bases, leaving 2 bases not matched to a gene. CDR3 sequence reads: CASGTSGSPDTQYF. CDR3 bases: TGTGCCAGCGGGACTAGCGGGAGCCCAGATACGCAGTATTTT.

The chain is built from TRBV20-1 and TRBJ2-7; D might be TRBD1 (5 bases). The CDR3 loop spans 11 amino acids. The V end lost 4 bases, the J end lost 5 bases, and 9 bases lay between the germline ends. Germline-derived CDR1 and CDR2 are DFQATT and SNEGSKA (reference sequence). This chain's CDR3 is CSAKGNHEQYF. CDR3 nucleotides: TGCAGTGCTAAGGGGAACCACGAGCAGTACTTC.

This clonotype was found many times. The chain links TRBV12-3 or TRBV12-4 to TRBJ1-2; a possible D gene is TRBD1 (6 bases). The CDR3 runs to 13 residues. Trimming stripped 3 bases from V and 4 bases from J, with 9 bases between. The CDR3, as DNA: TGTGCCAGCAGTTTTGGCAGGGGCTATGGCTACACCTTC. Protein: CASSFGRGYGYTF.

The chain recombines TRBV4-2 with TRBJ2-7; TRBD2 matches at 7 bases. V shed 4 bases, J shed 1 base, and the junction held 7 bases outside the gene matches. Germline CDR1 and CDR2: LGHNA and YNFKEQ. The CDR3 length is 15 residues. The DNA of the CDR3 is TGTGCCAGCAGCCCGGCGGCGGGAGAATCCTACGAGCAGTACTTC. Its protein product is CASSPAAGESYEQYF.